This paragraph reports one T cell receptor beta chain. Assay used: immunoSEQ multiplex PCR; TCRdb lists only in-frame clones, some missing. There are about 56,000 clones in the sample; about 92% occur only once, and approximately 0.4% lies in the top ten. Between the trimmed V and J ends, which lost 1 base and 9 bases, there was a span of 8 bases. CDR1 is MGHDK, CDR2 SYGVNS, per germline. The CDR3 is 12 amino acids. This specimen comes from a study of CD4 T cells in relation to SARS-CoV-2 and coronaviruses. The sequence derives from an adult with COVID-19. V and J are TRBV25-1 and TRBJ2-3; D remains unclear. The sample was naive CD4+ T cells from PBMCs. Indicated subset: naive CD4+ T cells isolated by negative enrichment. CDR3 region: CASSEFPGTQYF. The DNA of the CDR3 is TGTGCCAGCAGTGAATTCCCCGGAACGCAGTATTTT.